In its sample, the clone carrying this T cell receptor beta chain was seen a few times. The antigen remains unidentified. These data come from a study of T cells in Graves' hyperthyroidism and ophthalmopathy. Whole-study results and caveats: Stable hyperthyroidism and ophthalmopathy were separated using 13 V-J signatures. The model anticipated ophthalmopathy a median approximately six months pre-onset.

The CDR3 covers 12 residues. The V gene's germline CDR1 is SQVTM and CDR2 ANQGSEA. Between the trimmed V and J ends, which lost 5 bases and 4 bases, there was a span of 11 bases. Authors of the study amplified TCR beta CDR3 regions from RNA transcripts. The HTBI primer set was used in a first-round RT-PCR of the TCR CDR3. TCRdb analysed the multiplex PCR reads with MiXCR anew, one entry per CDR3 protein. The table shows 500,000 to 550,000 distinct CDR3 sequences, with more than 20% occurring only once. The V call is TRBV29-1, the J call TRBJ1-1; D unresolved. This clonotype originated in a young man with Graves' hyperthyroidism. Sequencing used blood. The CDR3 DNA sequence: TGCAGCGTTACGGGCCGGGGCACTGAAGCTTTCTTT. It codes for CSVTGRGTEAFF. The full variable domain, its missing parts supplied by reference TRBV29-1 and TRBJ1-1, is SAVISQKPSRDICQRGTSLTIQCQVDSQVTMMFWYRQQPGQSLTLIATANQGSEATYESGFVIDKFPISRPNLTFSTLTVSNMSPEDSSIYLCSVTGRGTEAFFGQGTRLTVV.